The 19 T cell receptor beta chains below all came from one sample that was sequenced in a study of control samples from healthy donors and cancer patients. Sequencing was performed with immunoSEQ multiplex PCR; in TCRdb, only in-frame clones are kept and a portion is missing. The sample consists of tens of thousands of clones, approximately 93% of them appearing once. The sequencing sample was made of PBMCs. These receptors all come from a woman aged 35 to 49 with lung cancer.

The V and J genes are TRBV30 and TRBJ1-1, with a possible D match to TRBD1 (5 bases). V was trimmed by 8 bases and J by 6 bases, leaving 13 bases between them. Germline loops: CDR1 GTSNPN, CDR2 SVGIG (reference sequence). The CDR3 length is 11 residues. The CDR3 loop is CAGGKGSEAFF. In DNA, the CDR3 is TGTGCCGGGGGGAAAGGTTCTGAAGCTTTCTTT.

The chain employs TRBV5-8 and TRBJ2-7; 8 bases agree with TRBD1. Looked up from germline, CDR1 is SGHTS and CDR2 is YDEGEE. The CDR3 has 13 residues. V lost 5 bases, J lost 6 bases, and 7 bases stayed unmatched. In DNA, the CDR3 is TGTGCCAGCAGTGCGGGACAGGCTGTCGAGCAGTACTTC. It yields the protein CASSAGQAVEQYF.

This sequence joins TRBV2 and TRBJ1-2, with 9 bases matching TRBD1. The CDR3 extends over 16 amino acids. Looked up from germline, CDR1 is SNHLY and CDR2 is FYNNEI. V was clipped by 8 bases and J by 12 bases; unmatched bases: 22. The CDR3: CASSGLTGGAFFFNTF. The CDR3 DNA sequence: TGTGCCAGCTCGGGACTAACAGGGGGCGCTTTCTTTTTTAACACCTTC.

J is TRBJ1-1 and V is TRBV3-1 (or the pseudogene TRBV3-2); D is possibly TRBD1 (6 bases). V shed 1 base and J shed 8 bases, with 23 bases lying between them. Per germline, CDR1 LGHDT and CDR2 YNNKEL (reference sequence). This CDR3 contains 17 residues. CDR3 residues: CASSQGPAGVGRLEAFF. The CDR3 DNA reads as TGTGCCAGCAGCCAAGGCCCAGCAGGGGTCGGACGGTTGGAAGCTTTCTTT.

The V call is TRBV18, the J call TRBJ2-1, with D maybe TRBD1 (6 bases). Germline V CDR1 and CDR2: KGHSH, LQKENI. V gave up 2 bases and J gave up 4 bases, with 9 bases separating them. The CDR3 loop spans 14 amino acids. Here the CDR3 reads CASSPSGQYNEQFF. The CDR3 region has the DNA TGTGCCAGCTCACCATCCGGACAGTACAATGAGCAGTTCTTC.

The chain recombines TRBV19 with TRBJ2-1, with 9 positions matching TRBD1. Germline V gives CDR1 LNHDA, CDR2 SQIVND (reference sequence). The CDR3 sequence is 14 residues long. V shed 6 bases and J 7 bases; nucleotides not matched to a gene: 7. The CDR3 sequence is CASRRGQGINEQFF. The CDR3 bases are TGTGCCAGTAGGCGGGGACAGGGAATAAATGAGCAGTTCTTC.

This rearrangement joins TRBV10-3 to TRBJ2-7, with 7 bases aligning to TRBD2. CDR3 length: 16 residues. After removal of 0 bases from V and 7 bases from J, the junction contained 12 bases not matched to a gene. CDR1 is ENHRY, CDR2 SYGVKD, per germline. The DNA for the CDR3 is TGTGCCATCAGTGAGTCCGGCAGCGGGACTATTCGGGAGCAGTACTTC. Translation gives CAISESGSGTIREQYF.

J is TRBJ2-7 and V is TRBV5-1, with TRBD1 identical over 9 bases. Germline V gives CDR1 SGHRS, CDR2 YFSETQ. Trimming cost V 3 bases and J 6 bases; bases outside gene matches: 13. This CDR3 comprises 16 residues. The CDR3 reads CASSSSGQGSSVEQYF. Here the CDR3 DNA reads TGCGCCAGCAGCTCCTCCGGACAGGGGTCGTCCGTCGAGCAGTACTTC.

J is TRBJ1-1 and V is TRBV19; the D gene is possibly TRBD1 (5 bases). Deletions cut 3 bases from V and 3 bases from J, with 14 bases between. The germline V gene has CDR1 LNHDA and CDR2 SQIVND (reference sequence). This CDR3 spans 15 amino acids. The CDR3: CASSIWGGGDTEAFF. The DNA for the CDR3 is TGTGCCAGTAGTATTTGGGGGGGAGGTGACACTGAAGCTTTCTTT.

The chain recombines TRBV11-3 with TRBJ2-5; TRBD2 is a possible D gene (5 bases). Trimming removed 5 bases from V and 1 base from J, with 14 bases in between. The CDR3 is 15 residues long. CDR1 and CDR2 from the germline V gene are SGHNT and YENEEA. The CDR3 loop reads CASSLDGISQETQYF. DNA of the CDR3: TGTGCCAGCAGCCTGGACGGGATCTCCCAAGAGACCCAGTACTTC. Drawing the rest from reference TRBV11-3 and TRBJ2-5, the complete variable domain is EAGVVQSPRYKIIEKKQPVAFWCNPISGHNTLYWYLQNLGQGPELLIRYENEEAVDDSQLPKDRFSAERLKGVDSTLKIQPAELGDSAVYLCASSLDGISQETQYFGPGTRLLVL.

The rearrangement uses TRBV27 and TRBJ1-5; D possibly corresponds to TRBD1 (5 bases). CDR1 MNHEY and CDR2 SMNVEV come from the germline V gene (reference sequence). CDR3 length: 12 residues. Trimming stripped 8 bases from V and 11 bases from J, with 16 bases between. The CDR3 DNA follows: TGTGCCAGCGGGCTGATTCAAGGGGCCCAGCATTTT. Residues: CASGLIQGAQHF.

The chain uses TRBV6-4 and TRBJ2-1; possibly TRBD1 or TRBD2 for D (7 bases each). V was shortened by 5 bases and J by 8 bases, with 19 bases between the two germline ends. Germline V lookup: CDR1 MRHNA, CDR2 SNTAGT. The CDR3 covers 15 residues. In DNA form, the CDR3 reads TGTGCCAGCAGTTGGGGGAGGGGGCGTATAGATGAGCAGTTCTTC. This translates into CASSWGRGRIDEQFF.

The chain employs TRBV7-8 and TRBJ1-1; D gene unclear. This CDR3 has 16 amino acids. The germline CDR1 and CDR2 sequences are SGHVS and FQNEAQ. Trimming stripped 3 bases from V and 2 bases from J, with 16 bases between. The CDR3 protein is CASSFGPAGRNTEAFF. The CDR3 region has the DNA TGTGCCAGCAGCTTCGGGCCCGCGGGGAGAAACACTGAAGCTTTCTTT.

V is TRBV27 and J is TRBJ1-1, with 12 bases that match TRBD1. CDR1 is MNHEY, CDR2 SMNVEV, per germline (reference sequence). This CDR3 spans 14 amino acids. Losses at the gene ends were 5 bases for V and 12 bases for J; bases not matched to a gene: 10. The CDR3 reads CASSVAGTGGGPFF. CDR3 bases: TGTGCCAGCAGTGTAGCCGGGACAGGGGGCGGGCCTTTCTTT.

The J gene is TRBJ2-7, the V gene TRBV5-4, with D hard to call. Germline V CDR1 and CDR2: SGHNT, YYREEE (reference sequence). This CDR3 comprises 13 residues. Trimming cost V 0 bases and J 7 bases, with 11 bases left between them. The CDR3 DNA follows: TGTGCCAGCAGCTTGGGGCACCAAAGGGAGCAGTACTTC. Protein: CASSLGHQREQYF.

The genes are TRBV27 and TRBJ2-7; D might be TRBD1 (6 bases). The length of the CDR3 is 12 residues. The germline V gene has CDR1 MNHEY and CDR2 SMNVEV (reference sequence). V shed 8 bases and J shed 2 bases, with 10 bases lying between them. The CDR3 loop is CASGTGTYEQYF. CDR3 DNA: TGTGCCAGCGGCACAGGGACCTACGAGCAGTACTTC.

The CDR3 DNA reads as TGTGCCAGCAGCTTGGAAAAATACAATGAGCAGTTCTTC. It codes for CASSLEKYNEQFF. The V gene is TRBV5-4, the J gene TRBJ2-1; D gene ambiguous. V lost 0 bases and J lost 4, with 5 bases in between. The CDR3 consists of 13 residues. Germline V gene data show CDR1 as SGHNT and CDR2 as YYREEE (reference sequence). Based on the CDR3 plus reference TRBV5-4 and TRBJ2-1, the full variable domain is ETGVTQSPTHLIKTRGQQVTLRCSSQSGHNTVSWYQQALGQGPQFIFQYYREEENGRGNFPPRFSGLQFPNYSSELNVNALELDDSALYLCASSLEKYNEQFFGPGTRLTVL.

The chain joins TRBV14 to TRBJ1-6; TRBD1 might be the D (5 bases). The V end lost 4 bases, the J end lost 4 bases, and 11 bases lay between the germline ends. Germline CDR1 SGHDN, CDR2 FVKESK. CDR3 length: 15 residues. CDR3 DNA sequence: TGTGCCAGCAGCCCGCGGGGCGATTATAATTCACCCCTCCACTTT. Protein product: CASSPRGDYNSPLHF. Full variable domain (rest looked up from reference TRBV14 and TRBJ1-6): EAGVTQFPSHSVIEKGQTVTLRCDPISGHDNLYWYRRVMGKEIKFLLHFVKESKQDESGMPNNRFLAERTGGTYSTLKVQPAELEDSGVYFCASSPRGDYNSPLHFGNGTRLTVT.

This chain's CDR3 is CASSLSSGNTIYF. As DNA, the CDR3 is TGTGCCAGCAGTTTGAGCTCTGGAAACACCATATATTTT. The chain has TRBV27 and TRBJ1-3; D gene unclear. The V end lost 3 bases, the J end lost 0 bases, and 3 bases lay between the germline ends. Per germline, CDR1 MNHEY and CDR2 SMNVEV (reference sequence). This CDR3 contains 13 residues.